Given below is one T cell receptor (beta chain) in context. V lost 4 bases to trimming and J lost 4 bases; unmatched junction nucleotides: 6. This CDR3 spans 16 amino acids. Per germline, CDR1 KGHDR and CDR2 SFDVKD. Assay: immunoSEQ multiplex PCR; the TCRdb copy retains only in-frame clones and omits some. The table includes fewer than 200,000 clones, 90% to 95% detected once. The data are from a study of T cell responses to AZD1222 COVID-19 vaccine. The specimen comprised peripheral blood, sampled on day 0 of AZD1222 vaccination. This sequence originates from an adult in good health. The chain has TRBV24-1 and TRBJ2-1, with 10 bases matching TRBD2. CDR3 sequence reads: CATSDPLAGEYNEQFF. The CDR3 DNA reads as TGTGCCACCAGTGACCCTCTAGCGGGGGAATACAATGAGCAGTTCTTC.